The entry below gives a single TCR beta chain sequence along with its context. Its antigen is not known. TCRdb called the multiplex PCR reads again in MiXCR, with one record for every CDR3 protein. The sample has 12,000 to 15,000 distinct CDR3 sequences, around 55% seen once. This record belongs to a study of breast tumors, draining lymph nodes, adjacent tissues. General study points: Data only fit, rather than demonstrated, lymph node origin of most tumor T cells.

Material: tumor-adjacent breast tissue. This TCR was sampled from a female donor with breast cancer. Some clones in this sample may be carry-over from other donors' samples.

The CDR3 nucleotides read TGCGCCAGCAGCCAGACAGGGGACCTTAACTATGGCTACACCTTC. Residues: CASSQTGDLNYGYTF. V and J are TRBV5-1 and TRBJ1-2, with 8 bases that match TRBD1. The junction had 6 bases not matched to a gene; V was cut back by 4 bases and J by 1 base. The CDR3 totals 15 residues. Germline V gene data show CDR1 as SGHRS and CDR2 as YFSETQ.